This entry lists 15 T cell receptor beta chains sequenced from one sample in a study of cytomegalovirus exposure and HLA in healthy donors. Researchers ran the PCR with 60 Vbeta and 13 Jbeta primers. Method: immunoSEQ multiplex PCR; TCRdb's copy keeps in-frame clones and lacks some. The sample contains more than 150,000 clones, over 65% of which appear only once. What was sequenced was PBMCs. These receptors were collected from a man between 18 and 35 years old in good health and CMV-seronegative.

The gene calls are TRBV27 and TRBJ2-7, with 8 bases fitting TRBD1. The CDR3 is 13 residues long. Trimming removed 8 bases from V and 4 bases from J; junction bases left unmatched: 7. Germline V lookup: CDR1 MNHEY, CDR2 SMNVEV (reference sequence). The CDR3 loop is CASGQGYFYEQYF. For the CDR3, the DNA is TGTGCCAGCGGACAGGGCTATTTTTACGAGCAGTACTTC.

V and J are TRBV9 and TRBJ2-2; 14 nucleotides agree with TRBD2. Looked up from germline, CDR1 is SGDLS and CDR2 is YYNGEE. CDR3 length equals 18 residues. The trim removed 2 bases at V and 4 bases at J, leaving 7 bases unmatched. This CDR3 reads CASSVLTSGGAVTGELFF. CDR3 DNA: TGTGCCAGCAGCGTGCTGACTAGCGGGGGGGCCGTCACCGGGGAGCTGTTTTTT.

V and J are TRBV10-3 and TRBJ2-7; D uncertain. In germline, CDR1 is ENHRY, CDR2 SYGVKD. V was clipped by 4 bases and J by 2 bases, with 9 bases between them. The CDR3 length is 13 residues. CDR3 nucleotides: TGTGCCATCAGTGGGGCAGCCACCTACGAGCAGTACTTC. It codes for CAISGAATYEQYF.

J is TRBJ1-2 and V is TRBV6-6; D is unclear. The CDR3 is made up of 13 amino acids. Germline loops: CDR1 MNHNY, CDR2 SVGAGI (reference sequence). Trimming removed 8 bases from V and 0 bases from J, with 10 bases in between. The CDR3 here is CASQRGANYGYTF. The CDR3 DNA reads as TGTGCCAGCCAGCGGGGAGCTAACTATGGCTACACCTTC.

This clone showed up just a few times. The V gene is TRBV28, the J gene TRBJ2-7; the match to TRBD2 covers 11 bases. The CDR3 contains 14 residues. Unmatched junction bases numbered 4, after V lost 5 bases and J lost 4 bases. Germline CDR1 and CDR2: MDHEN and SYDVKM. The CDR3 spells CASSKLAGAYEQYF. The CDR3 DNA reads as TGTGCCAGCAGTAAACTAGCGGGAGCGTACGAGCAGTACTTC.

V is TRBV6-4 and J is TRBJ2-3; D is ambiguous. Germline CDR1 MRHNA, CDR2 SNTAGT. The CDR3 has 14 amino acids. Trimming stripped 6 bases from V and 6 bases from J, with 16 bases between. The CDR3 reads CASRVSVTGDTQYF. Written as DNA, the CDR3 is TGTGCCAGCAGGGTGAGCGTAACCGGGGATACGCAGTATTTT.

The genes are TRBV5-4 and TRBJ2-1; 12 bases are a match to TRBD2. The length of the CDR3 is 15 residues. CDR1 and CDR2 from the germline V gene are SGHNT and YYREEE (reference sequence). J lost 5 bases, V lost 5 bases, and 5 bases had no gene match. CDR3 sequence reads: CASSPSGGGHNEQFF. Here the CDR3 DNA reads TGTGCCAGCAGTCCTAGCGGGGGGGGACACAATGAGCAGTTCTTC. Combining the CDR3 with reference TRBV5-4 and TRBJ2-1 gives the whole variable domain ETGVTQSPTHLIKTRGQQVTLRCSSQSGHNTVSWYQQALGQGPQFIFQYYREEENGRGNFPPRFSGLQFPNYSSELNVNALELDDSALYLCASSPSGGGHNEQFFGPGTRLTVL.

J is TRBJ1-1 and V is TRBV30, with D uncertain. Germline loops: CDR1 GTSNPN, CDR2 SVGIG (reference sequence). This CDR3 region has 15 residues. V was cut by 2 bases and J by 6 bases, with 19 bases left in between. In DNA form, the CDR3 reads TGTGCCTGGAGTCCAAGGGCGGGCTTTTTGGCTGAAGCTTTCTTT. It is translated as CAWSPRAGFLAEAFF.

V is TRBV19 and J is TRBJ1-4; 7 bases map to TRBD1. The CDR3 is made up of 15 amino acids. The V and J ends lost 7 bases and 7 bases, in that order; junction bases with no gene match: 12. Looked up from germline, CDR1 is LNHDA and CDR2 is SQIVND (reference sequence). The CDR3 region has the DNA TGTGCCAGTACAAGGACAGGCCGTGTGCGTGAAAAACTGTTTTTT. Protein sequence: CASTRTGRVREKLFF. Complete variable domain (other parts from reference TRBV19 and TRBJ1-4): DGGITQSPKYLFRKEGQNVTLSCEQNLNHDAMYWYRQDPGQGLRLIYYSQIVNDFQKGDIAEGYSVSREKKESFPLTVTSAQKNPTAFYLCASTRTGRVREKLFFGSGTQLSVL.

Only one count was recorded for this clone. The chain uses TRBV6-5 and TRBJ1-2; 12 bases match TRBD1. CDR3 length equals 16 residues. CDR1 is MNHEY, CDR2 SVGAGI, per germline. V was pared by 3 bases and J by 4 bases, with 6 bases of the junction left unmatched. Written as DNA, the CDR3 is TGTGCCAGCAGTTATCTGGGACAGGGGGCACCCTATGGCTACACCTTC. This translates into CASSYLGQGAPYGYTF.

The chain has TRBV6-5 and TRBJ1-1; 7 bases are a match to TRBD1. CDR3 length: 15 amino acids. The trim removed 6 bases at V and 6 bases at J, leaving 13 bases unmatched. From germline, CDR1 is MNHEY and CDR2 SVGAGI. In DNA, the CDR3 is TGTGCCAGCAGCCACCTATTAGGGGGCCTGGCTGAAGCTTTCTTT. Amino acids: CASSHLLGGLAEAFF.

The chain recombines TRBV7-9 with TRBJ1-1; tentative D call: TRBD1 (5 bases). The germline V gene encodes CDR1 SEHNR and CDR2 FQNEAQ (reference sequence). There are 13 residues in the CDR3. V was shortened by 5 bases and J by 7 bases, with 14 bases between the two germline ends. For the CDR3, the DNA is TGTGCCAGCAGCCCCTCAGGCGGGGGTGAAGCTTTCTTT. This codes for CASSPSGGGEAFF.

This rearrangement joins TRBV10-2 to TRBJ1-1; 9 bases fit TRBD1. The length of the CDR3 is 18 residues. Germline trimming cut 2 bases from V and 4 bases from J; bases unmatched to any gene: 14. Germline V CDR1 and CDR2: WSHSY, SAAADI. CDR3 protein: CASSEPRQGDVWGTEAFF. The CDR3 bases are TGCGCCAGCAGTGAGCCGCGACAGGGGGACGTATGGGGCACTGAAGCTTTCTTT.

The chain uses TRBV7-2 and TRBJ2-1; 7 nucleotides match TRBD1. CDR3 length equals 16 residues. Unmatched junction bases numbered 9, after V lost 4 bases and J lost 3 bases. Germline values: CDR1 SGHTA, CDR2 FQGNSA. The CDR3 here is CASSSWTRDSYNEQFF. CDR3 DNA: TGTGCCAGCAGCTCCTGGACGAGGGACAGCTACAATGAGCAGTTCTTC.

Comment on this clone: This same CDR3 is encoded by further DNA sequences in the sample. V is TRBV6-5 and J is TRBJ2-7, with TRBD1 identical over 7 bases. This CDR3 comprises 13 residues. Trimming cost V 2 bases and J 3 bases; bases outside gene matches: 1. Per the germline V gene, CDR1 is MNHEY and CDR2 is SVGAGI. The CDR3 DNA reads as TGTGCCAGCAGTTACCGACAGGGCTACGAGCAGTACTTC. This gives the protein CASSYRQGYEQYF.